This passage covers 5 T cell receptor beta chains from one sample sequenced in a study of regulatory T cells in long-lasting Graves disease. Time point here: newly diagnosed GD, antithyroid drugs for less than 3 months. From PBMCs, RNA was extracted and then used to make the TCR library. Arm-PCR of CDR3 regions and iRepertoire HTBI primers were used to build TCR beta libraries. TCRdb recomputed calls from the multiplex PCR reads with MiXCR, one row per CDR3 protein. Among 510,000 or so distinct CDR3 sequences listed, around 11% were seen once. The data were also submitted as part of a second study, on T cells in Graves' hyperthyroidism and ophthalmopathy.

The sequenced sample was peripheral blood mononuclear cells (PBMCs), obtained at new diagnosis, from a patient treated with antithyroid drugs. All receptors derive from a woman aged 25 to 39 with Graves disease.

Ten or more counts support this clonotype. The gene calls are TRBV29-1 and TRBJ1-1; a weak D match, TRBD1 (5 bases). V gave up 7 bases and J gave up 2 bases, with 11 bases separating them. Germline loops: CDR1 SQVTM, CDR2 ANQGSEA. This CDR3 is 12 amino acids long. The CDR3 DNA sequence: TGCAGCGGGCGGGACGGTAACACTGAAGCTTTCTTT. Its translation: CSGRDGNTEAFF.

Remarks on this clonotype: One junction end does not reproduce the germline sequence, and a read error may be involved. The rearrangement links TRBV6-2 or TRBV6-3 to TRBJ1-1; the match to TRBD1 covers 7 bases. Looked up from germline, CDR1 is MNHEY and CDR2 is SVGEGT. The CDR3 runs to 16 residues. The CDR3 DNA sequence: TGTTCCAGCAGGCTCTCACAGGGGCCTCCAAACACTGAAGCTTTCTTT. Amino acids: CSSRLSQGPPNTEAFF.

This clonotype has a count of ten or more. The J gene is TRBJ2-1, the V gene TRBV19, with a weak D call TRBD2 (6 bases). The CDR3 runs 15 residues. V was trimmed by 0 bases and J by 9 bases, leaving 15 bases between them. The germline V gene encodes CDR1 LNHDA and CDR2 SQIVND (reference sequence). The CDR3 bases are TGTGCCAGTAGTATAGATCGAGGACTACTGGGTGAGCAGTTCTTC. It codes for CASSIDRGLLGEQFF. Supplemented by reference TRBV19 and TRBJ2-1, the full variable domain reads DGGITQSPKYLFRKEGQNVTLSCEQNLNHDAMYWYRQDPGQGLRLIYYSQIVNDFQKGDIAEGYSVSREKKESFPLTVTSAQKNPTAFYLCASSIDRGLLGEQFFGPGTRLTVL.

This clonotype was seen a handful of times. The chain uses TRBV28 and TRBJ2-5; D unclear. Trimming took off 7 bases at V and 2 bases at J, with 20 bases between the two ends. Germline CDR1 MDHEN, CDR2 SYDVKM. The CDR3 runs 16 residues. This CDR3 reads CASTLFRSKGQETQYF. CDR3 nucleotides: TGTGCCAGCACCTTATTTCGCAGTAAGGGTCAAGAGACCCAGTACTTC.

This clonotype appeared many times. The V call is TRBV7-8, the J call TRBJ2-5, with D possibly matching TRBD2 (6 bases). Germline values: CDR1 SGHVS, CDR2 FQNEAQ. The V end was cut by 4 bases, the J end by 2 bases, with 11 bases between. The CDR3 has 14 residues. This CDR3 is CASSSWGVQETQYF. CDR3 coding DNA: TGTGCCAGCAGCTCCTGGGGGGTACAAGAGACCCAGTACTTC.